This is a list of T cell receptor beta chains from one sample in a study of shared clonotypes between healthy human individuals. The repertoire was sequenced with immunoSEQ multiplex PCR; TCRdb's copy has only in-frame clones and lacks some. The sample comprises 850,000 to 1,100,000 clones, 77% of which are singletons, and about 0.94% rests with the top ten. The specimen sequenced was memory CD4+ T cells from PBMCs. These TCRs come from a young man in good health. Some clones in this sample may be carry-over from other donors' samples. Both conserved end residues are part of each CDR3. Each record gives: J gene, V gene, clone size, D gene, CDR3 DNA, CDR3 protein. A D gene is named only where the DNA matches it firmly. Part of the rows lack a size; the others show once, few, many or a class for expanded clones.

TRBJ2-7,TRBV4-2,many,TRBD2,TGTGCCAGCAGCCAAGCTTACGGGACTAGAGCGGTTTACGAGCAGTACTTC,CASSQAYGTRAVYEQYF
TRBJ1-3,TRBV5-1,-,TRBD1,TGCGCCAGCTCTTCCGCGGGGACAGCTGGAAACACCATATATTTT,CASSSAGTAGNTIYF
TRBJ2-7,TRBV5-8,few,TRBD2,TGTGCCAGCAGCATAGGACTAGCGGGGGAGCAGTACTTC,CASSIGLAGEQYF
TRBJ2-1,TRBV18,-,-,TGTGCCAGCTCACCAAGCAGGCCCAATGAGCAGTTCTTC,CASSPSRPNEQFF
TRBJ1-5,TRBV6-6,-,-,TGTGCCAGCAGACTAGATAGCAATCAGCCCCAGCATTTT,CASRLDSNQPQHF
TRBJ1-5,TRBV30,-,-,TGTGCCTGGAGGGGCAAAGGACGGAGCAATCAGCCCCAGCATTTT,CAWRGKGRSNQPQHF
TRBJ1-1,TRBV4-1,few,-,TGCGCCAGCAGCCAAGATAGTGGGCCCGCCGTAGGAGCTTTCTTT,CASSQDSGPAVGAFF
TRBJ1-4,TRBV5-1,-,-,TGCGCCAGCAGCCCAAACCCTACAGGGCCCTACAATGAAAAACTGTTTTTT,CASSPNPTGPYNEKLFF
TRBJ2-7,TRBV28,-,TRBD1,TGTGCCAGCAGTTTACAGGGGGTGGAAAGCTACGAGCAGTACTTC,CASSLQGVESYEQYF
TRBJ1-5,TRBV30,many,TRBD1,TGTGCCTGGGGGGACAGAGGCAATCAGCCCCAGCATTTT,CAWGDRGNQPQHF
TRBJ2-3,TRBV18,-,-,TGTGCCAGCTCACCGTCCGGTAATCCAGATACGCAGTATTTT,CASSPSGNPDTQYF
TRBJ2-1,TRBV7-9,-,-,TGTGCCAGCAGCTCCGGAGGGGCATCCTCCTACAATGAGCAGTTCTTC,CASSSGGASSYNEQFF
TRBJ1-5,TRBV28,-,-,TGTGCCAGCAGTGATGTGGGTCGGGGCGGGAATCAGCCCCAGCATTTT,CASSDVGRGGNQPQHF
TRBJ2-5,TRBV11-2,-,-,TGTGCCAGCAGCTTTGTATCACAGGTCGGGACCCAGTACTTC,CASSFVSQVGTQYF
TRBJ2-7,TRBV28,-,-,TGTGCCAGCAGTTCCTCTAGTACCGAGCAGTACTTC,CASSSSSTEQYF
TRBJ2-7,TRBV27,-,-,TGTGCCAGCAGTTTGGCCACTAGCTACGAGCAGTACTTC,CASSLATSYEQYF
TRBJ2-7,TRBV11-1,-,TRBD2,TGTGCCAGCAGCTTGATAGGACTAGCCACGCACGAGCAGTACTTC,CASSLIGLATHEQYF
TRBJ2-1,TRBV5-1,-,-,TGCGCCAGCAGCTCGGACCACAATGAGCAGTTCTTC,CASSSDHNEQFF
TRBJ2-3,TRBV25-1,once,TRBD2,TGTGCCAGCAGGGCCTCGAGCGGGAGGGCCTCAGATACGCAGTATTTT,CASRASSGRASDTQYF
TRBJ2-3,TRBV11-2,-,TRBD1,TGTGCCAGCAGCGAACAGGGGGTTGCAGATACGCAGTATTTT,CASSEQGVADTQYF
TRBJ1-1,TRBV18,few,-,TGTGCCAGCTCACCAGGGACGTACACTGAAGCTTTCTTT,CASSPGTYTEAFF
TRBJ1-1,TRBV9,-,TRBD1,TGTGCCAGCAGCCTCGGACAGGGGCGGACTGAAGCTTTCTTT,CASSLGQGRTEAFF
TRBJ2-4,TRBV10-3,once,-,TGTGCCATCAGTGAGTCAGAGACACTTCTAGCCAAAAACATTCAGTACTTC,CAISESETLLAKNIQYF
TRBJ1-3,TRBV6-5,-,-,TGTGCCAGCAGTCTGACAGGATTTGGAAACACCATATATTTT,CASSLTGFGNTIYF
TRBJ2-1,TRBV7-2,few,-,TGTGCCAGCAGCCCCCAGTCGGCTAGCGCGGCTGAGCAGTTCTTC,CASSPQSASAAEQFF
TRBJ2-5,TRBV6-5,-,TRBD1,TGTGCCAGCAGTTACGCCCGAGGACAGGGTGTAGAGACCCAGTACTTC,CASSYARGQGVETQYF
TRBJ2-3,TRBV5-1,-,TRBD1,TGCGCCAGCAGCTTGGCAGAGGGGGCGCAGACAGATACGCAGTATTTT,CASSLAEGAQTDTQYF
TRBJ2-4,TRBV28,many,-,TGTGCCAGCAGTTCCCCTCGGGGCGGAAACATTCAGTACTTC,CASSSPRGGNIQYF
TRBJ1-2,TRBV4-3,-,TRBD1,TGCGCCAGCAGCCAGGCTACAGGGGGCCTTAACTATGGCTACACCTTC,CASSQATGGLNYGYTF
TRBJ2-3,TRBV6-1,-,-,TGTGTCCCCTTAATAGCGGAAAGCACAGATACGCAGTATTTT,CVPLIAESTDTQYF
TRBJ1-1,TRBV10-3,-,TRBD1,TGTGCCATCAGTGAGAGGACAGGGGGCACTGAAGCTTTCTTT,CAISERTGGTEAFF
TRBJ2-2,TRBV2,-,TRBD2,TGTGCCAGCAACGGACTAGCGGTGAACACCGGGGAGCTGTTTTTT,CASNGLAVNTGELFF
TRBJ2-1,TRBV4-2,-,-,TGTGCCAGCAGCTGGGGTCAGGGGGGTCGTAATGAGCAGTTCTTC,CASSWGQGGRNEQFF
TRBJ2-7,TRBV4-3,once,-,TGCGCCAGCAGCCAAGCGGGCCAGGGCGCTGAAGAGCAGTACTTC,CASSQAGQGAEEQYF
TRBJ1-5,TRBV6-1,many,-,TGTGCCAGCAGGCTAAAAGGACTGAGCAATCAGCCCCAGCATTTT,CASRLKGLSNQPQHF
TRBJ2-1,TRBV30,-,-,TGTGCCTGCCCGGGGCATAGCAATGAGCAGTTCTTC,CACPGHSNEQFF
TRBJ2-7,TRBV2,-,-,TGTGCCAGCAGTGAAAGCCAGGGACCCTACGAGCAGTACTTC,CASSESQGPYEQYF
TRBJ1-1,TRBV5-4,few,-,TGTGCCAGCAGCCGGGGGACCGATTTGAACACTGAAGCTTTCTTT,CASSRGTDLNTEAFF
TRBJ1-4,TRBV10-1,once,-,TGCGCCAGCAGTGAGTCGAAGGTGGATAATGAAAAACTGTTTTTT,CASSESKVDNEKLFF
TRBJ1-1,TRBV19,-,TRBD1,TGTGCCAGTAGGGGGACAGGAGAAGCTTTCTTT,CASRGTGEAFF
TRBJ2-3,TRBV7-6,few,-,TGTGCCAGCAGCTTAGTATCCAGCACAGATACGCAGTATTTT,CASSLVSSTDTQYF
TRBJ2-7,TRBV5-1,-,-,TGCGCCAGCAGCTTAGGACCCTCTTGGGGCTCCACCTACGAGCAGTACTTC,CASSLGPSWGSTYEQYF
TRBJ2-1,TRBV9,-,TRBD2,TGTGCCAGCAGCGTAGCAGCTAGCGGGACTTCCTACAATGAGCAGTTCTTC,CASSVAASGTSYNEQFF
TRBJ2-2,TRBV9,-,-,TGTGCCAGCAGCAGTCGACAGGCCTCGTATTCCGGGGAGCTGTTTTTT,CASSSRQASYSGELFF
TRBJ1-1,TRBV6-5,-,-,TGTGCCAGCAGTTACGGAAGCAACAGGCTGTACACTGAAGCTTTCTTT,CASSYGSNRLYTEAFF
TRBJ2-7,TRBV6-1,once,TRBD1,TGTGCCAGCAGCGAACAGGGGAGTTCCTACGAGCAGTACTTC,CASSEQGSSYEQYF
TRBJ1-5,TRBV7-2,-,-,TGTGCCAGCAGCTTCTACAATCAGCCCCAGCATTTT,CASSFYNQPQHF
TRBJ2-7,TRBV27,once,-,TGTGCCAGCAGTTTATCTTCCGGGAGCCACGAGCAGTACTTC,CASSLSSGSHEQYF
TRBJ1-2,TRBV4-1,-,-,TGCGCCAGCAGCCAATTGCAGGGGCCTATGAGTGGCTATGGCTACACCTTC,CASSQLQGPMSGYGYTF
TRBJ2-7,TRBV30,-,TRBD1,TGTGCCTGGAGTGTCTGGGACAGTCCCTACGAGCAGTACTTC,CAWSVWDSPYEQYF
TRBJ2-4,TRBV15,-,-,TGTGCCACCTCTCCCAGAGCAGTCCCAAATGGGGGCATTCAGTACTTC,CATSPRAVPNGGIQYF
TRBJ2-7,TRBV28,-,TRBD1,TGTGCCAGCAGTGCCCCCGGGACAGGGCCCTACGAGCAGTACTTC,CASSAPGTGPYEQYF